Described below is a single T cell receptor (beta chain) sequence and its context. Antigen unknown. This CDR3 is built from 16 residues. The V segment lost 6 bases and the J segment 7 bases; nucleotides outside the gene matches: 15. This specimen belongs to a study of identical twins. TCRdb itself ran the 5' RACE reads through MiXCR, one entry per CDR3 protein. The table records 450,000 or so distinct CDR3 sequences, 13% to 15% of them present only once. In every case, the donor was a healthy Caucasian. Findings and caveats of the study: Models underestimated out-of-frame TCR alpha sharing in monozygotic twins. Carriage of fewer insertions was seen in abundant cord blood beta clonotypes, whereas memory repertoires showed none. Interpretation of the results relied on cross-sectional statistical analysis and not on following the same donors.

These data are also associated with another study on yellow fever vaccine responses in identical twins.

The gene calls are TRBV12-3 or TRBV12-4 and TRBJ1-5; 7 bases line up with TRBD1. What was sequenced was CD4+ T cells sorted from blood. This receptor was obtained from a woman in her late teens or twenties in good health. CDR3 sequence: CASSPSRQGWGQPQHF. The CDR3 DNA follows: TGTGCCAGCAGCCCATCTCGACAGGGTTGGGGACAGCCCCAGCATTTT.